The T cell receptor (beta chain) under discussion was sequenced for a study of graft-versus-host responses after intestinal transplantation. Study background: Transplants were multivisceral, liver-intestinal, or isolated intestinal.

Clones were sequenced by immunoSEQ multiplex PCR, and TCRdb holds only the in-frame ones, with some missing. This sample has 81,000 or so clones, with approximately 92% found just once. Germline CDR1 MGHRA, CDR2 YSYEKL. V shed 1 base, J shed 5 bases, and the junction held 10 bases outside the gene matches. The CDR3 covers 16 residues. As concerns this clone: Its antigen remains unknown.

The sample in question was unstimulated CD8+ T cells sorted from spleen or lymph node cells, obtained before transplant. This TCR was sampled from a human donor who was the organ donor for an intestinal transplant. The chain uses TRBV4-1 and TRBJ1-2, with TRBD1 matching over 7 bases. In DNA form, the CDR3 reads TGCGCCAGCAGCCAAGTGGGCGGACAGGACGTTTATGGCTACACCTTC. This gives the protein CASSQVGGQDVYGYTF.